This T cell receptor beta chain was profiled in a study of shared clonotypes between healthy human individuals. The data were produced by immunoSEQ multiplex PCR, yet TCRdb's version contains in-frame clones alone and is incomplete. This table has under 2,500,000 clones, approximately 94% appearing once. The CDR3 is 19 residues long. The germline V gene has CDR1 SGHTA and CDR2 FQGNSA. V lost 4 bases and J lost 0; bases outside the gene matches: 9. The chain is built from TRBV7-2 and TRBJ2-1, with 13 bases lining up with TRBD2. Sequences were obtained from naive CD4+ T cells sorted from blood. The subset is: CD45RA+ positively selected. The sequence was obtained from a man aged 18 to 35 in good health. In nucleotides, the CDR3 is TGTGCCAGCAGCTACCCGACTAGCGGGAGGTCCTACTCCTACAATGAGCAGTTCTTC. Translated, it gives CASSYPTSGRSYSYNEQFF. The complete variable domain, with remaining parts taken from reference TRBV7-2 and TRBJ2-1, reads GAGVSQSPSNKVTEKGKDVELRCDPISGHTALYWYRQSLGQGLEFLIYFQGNSAPDKSGLPSDRFSAERTGGSVSTLTIQRTQQEDSAVYLCASSYPTSGRSYSYNEQFFGPGTRLTVL.